The sequence of this T cell receptor (beta chain) was determined in a study of T cells in Graves' hyperthyroidism and ophthalmopathy. Study background: Peripheral blood was collected at initial diagnosis, before any treatment.

RNA transcripts yielded amplified TCR beta CDR3 regions. TCR CDR3 regions were first amplified by RT-PCR with HTBI primers. TCRdb passed the multiplex PCR reads through MiXCR, listing each CDR3 protein once. The sample has about 380,000 distinct CDR3 sequences, about 18% seen once. This sequence originates from a man between 18 and 35 years old with Graves' ophthalmopathy. The sequenced sample consisted of blood.

CDR3 bases: TGTGCCAGCAGTTTATGGGGGACAGATACGCAGTATTTT. Translation: CASSLWGTDTQYF. The J gene is TRBJ2-3, the V gene TRBV12-3 or TRBV12-4; D possibly matches TRBD1 or TRBD2 (5 bases each). Trimming stripped 2 bases from V and 3 bases from J, with 6 bases between. The CDR3 covers 13 residues.